This T cell receptor (beta chain) was captured by sequencing in a study of blood T cell repertoires in COVID-19. Data came from immunoSEQ multiplex PCR; TCRdb stores just in-frame clones and leaves some out. The sample carries over 150,000 clones, approximately 85% recorded once. This clone was counted only a few times. Germline V gives CDR1 GTSNPN, CDR2 SVGIG (reference sequence). The CDR3 sequence is 13 residues long. V was clipped by 1 base and J by 4 bases, with 11 bases between them. The V and J genes are TRBV30 and TRBJ2-7, with a tentative D call TRBD2 (5 bases). The sample comprised PBMCs or T cells enriched from blood (not recorded which). This clonotype originated in a man in his forties who had recovered from COVID-19. CDR3 sequence (DNA): TGTGCCTGGAGTGGTAACGGGGATTACGAGCAGTACTTC. Encoded protein: CAWSGNGDYEQYF.